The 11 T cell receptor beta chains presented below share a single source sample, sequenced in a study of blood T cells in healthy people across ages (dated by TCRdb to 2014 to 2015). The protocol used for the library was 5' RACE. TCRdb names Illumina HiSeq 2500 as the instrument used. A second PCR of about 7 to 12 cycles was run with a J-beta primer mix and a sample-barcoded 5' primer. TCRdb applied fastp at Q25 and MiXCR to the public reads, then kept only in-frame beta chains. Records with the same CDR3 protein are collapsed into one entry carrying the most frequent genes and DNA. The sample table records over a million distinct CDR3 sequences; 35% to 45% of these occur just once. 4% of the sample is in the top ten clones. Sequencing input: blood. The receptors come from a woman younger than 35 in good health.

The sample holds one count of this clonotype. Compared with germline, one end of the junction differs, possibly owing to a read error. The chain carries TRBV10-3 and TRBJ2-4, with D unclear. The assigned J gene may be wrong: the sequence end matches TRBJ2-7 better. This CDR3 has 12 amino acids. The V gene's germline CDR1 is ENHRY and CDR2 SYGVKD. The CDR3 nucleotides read TGTGCCATCGGTGAAGCGCAGTACGAGCAGTACTTC. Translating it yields CAIGEAQYEQYF.

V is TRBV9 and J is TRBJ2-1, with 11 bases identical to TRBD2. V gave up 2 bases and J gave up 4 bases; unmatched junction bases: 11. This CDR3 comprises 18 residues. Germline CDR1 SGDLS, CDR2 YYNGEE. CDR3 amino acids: CASSVGNPGTSGYNEQFF. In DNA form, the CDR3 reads TGTGCCAGCAGCGTGGGAAATCCCGGGACTAGCGGTTACAATGAGCAGTTCTTC.

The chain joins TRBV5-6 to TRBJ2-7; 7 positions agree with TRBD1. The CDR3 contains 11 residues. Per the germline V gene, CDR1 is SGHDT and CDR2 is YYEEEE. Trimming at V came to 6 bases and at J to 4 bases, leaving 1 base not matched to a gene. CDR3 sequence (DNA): TGTGCCAGCATACAGGGGTACGAGCAGTACTTC. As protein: CASIQGYEQYF. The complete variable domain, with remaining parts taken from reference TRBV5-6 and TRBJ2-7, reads DAGVTQSPTHLIKTRGQQVTLRCSPKSGHDTVSWYQQALGQGPQFIFQYYEEEERQRGNFPDRFSGHQFPNYSSELNVNALLLGDSALYLCASIQGYEQYFGPGTRLTVT.

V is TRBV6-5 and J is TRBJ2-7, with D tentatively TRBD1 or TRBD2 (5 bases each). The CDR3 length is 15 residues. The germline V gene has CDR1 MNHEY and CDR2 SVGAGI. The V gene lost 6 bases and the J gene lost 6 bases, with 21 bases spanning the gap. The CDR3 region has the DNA TGTGCCAGCAGCTTCACGGGGCCCCTCAAGCGCGAGCAGTACTTC. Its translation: CASSFTGPLKREQYF.

DNA for the CDR3: TGCAGCGTTGCACGGGCAGGTGCCAACAATGAGCAGTTCTTC. The encoded protein is CSVARAGANNEQFF. The chain employs TRBV29-1 and TRBJ2-1, with no clear D. The V end lost 4 bases, the J end lost 5 bases, and 15 bases lay between the germline ends. The CDR3 has 14 residues. CDR1 and CDR2 from the germline V gene are SQVTM and ANQGSEA.

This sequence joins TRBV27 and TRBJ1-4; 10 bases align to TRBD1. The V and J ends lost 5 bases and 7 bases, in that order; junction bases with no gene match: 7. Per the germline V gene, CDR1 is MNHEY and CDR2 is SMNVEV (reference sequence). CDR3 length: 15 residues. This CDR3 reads CASSARTGGIEKLFF. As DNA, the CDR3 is TGTGCCAGCAGTGCCCGGACAGGGGGGATTGAAAAACTGTTTTTT.

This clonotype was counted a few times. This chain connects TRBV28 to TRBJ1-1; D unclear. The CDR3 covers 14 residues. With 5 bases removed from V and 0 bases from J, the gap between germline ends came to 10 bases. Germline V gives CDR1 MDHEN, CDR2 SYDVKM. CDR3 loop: CASSGFGMNTEAFF. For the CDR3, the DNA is TGTGCCAGCAGTGGGTTCGGGATGAACACTGAAGCTTTCTTT.

The CDR3 loop reads CASSPVGQGGEKLFF. Written as DNA, the CDR3 is TGCGCCAGCAGCCCCGTTGGACAGGGCGGGGAAAAACTGTTTTTT. The chain employs TRBV4-3 and TRBJ1-4; 8 bases align to TRBD1. V was clipped by 4 bases and J by 8 bases; unmatched bases: 9. Germline V lookup: CDR1 LGHNA, CDR2 YSLEER. The CDR3 length is 15 residues.

The CDR3 spells CASSPYRTNQPQHF. Here the CDR3 DNA reads TGTGCCAGCAGCCCCTACAGGACAAATCAGCCCCAGCATTTT. V and J are TRBV7-2 and TRBJ1-5; TRBD1 might be the D (5 bases). The V end lost 5 bases, the J end lost 4 bases, and 12 bases lay between the germline ends. CDR1 SGHTA and CDR2 FQGNSA come from the germline V gene. The CDR3 is 14 residues long.

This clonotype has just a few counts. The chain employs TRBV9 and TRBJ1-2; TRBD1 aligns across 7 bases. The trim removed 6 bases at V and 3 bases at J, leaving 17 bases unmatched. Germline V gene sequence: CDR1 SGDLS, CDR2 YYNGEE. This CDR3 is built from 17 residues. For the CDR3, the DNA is TGTGCCAGCACCCCTCGACCGAACAGGGGTGGATACTATGGCTACACCTTC. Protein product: CASTPRPNRGGYYGYTF.

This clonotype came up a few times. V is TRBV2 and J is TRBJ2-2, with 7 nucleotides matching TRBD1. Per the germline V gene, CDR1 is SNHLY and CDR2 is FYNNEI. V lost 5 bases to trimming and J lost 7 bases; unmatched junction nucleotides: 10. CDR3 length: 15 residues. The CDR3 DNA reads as TGTGCCAGCAGTACACAGGGGCCGGGCAACGGGGAGCTGTTTTTT. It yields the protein CASSTQGPGNGELFF.